This T cell receptor (beta chain) was retrieved from a study of long-term antiretroviral therapy in people with HIV. Whole-study context: The oldest samples precede the 2015 immediate-ART recommendation by about a decade.

The CDR3 loop spans 12 amino acids. Trimming shortened V by 0 bases and J by 6 bases, and 4 bases separated the two germline ends. Germline values: CDR1 SGHNT, CDR2 YYREEE (reference sequence). With respect to this clone: Its antigen is still unknown.

Findings and limits, study-wide: With ART, diversity went up but was still lower than in transplant donor controls. Repertoires from HIV showed CDR3 length ranges narrower than those of controls.

Runs used v3.0 of the immunoSEQ assay and were done at survey level. Sequencing was directed toward roughly 40,000-55,000 T-cell genomes in each sample. The repertoire was sequenced with immunoSEQ multiplex PCR; TCRdb's copy has only in-frame clones and lacks some. There are about 22,000 clones in the sample; around 82% occur only once, and roughly 8.1% lies in the top ten. The material was unsorted PBMCs, obtained at the start of antiretroviral therapy. The J gene is TRBJ2-1, the V gene TRBV5-4; no definite D call. This receptor was taken from a man aged 50 or older with HIV. The CDR3 is CASSLDSNEQFF. The CDR3 DNA sequence: TGTGCCAGCAGCTTGGACAGCAATGAGCAGTTCTTC. Drawing the rest from reference TRBV5-4 and TRBJ2-1, the complete variable domain is ETGVTQSPTHLIKTRGQQVTLRCSSQSGHNTVSWYQQALGQGPQFIFQYYREEENGRGNFPPRFSGLQFPNYSSELNVNALELDDSALYLCASSLDSNEQFFGPGTRLTVL.